These T cell receptor beta chains were read from a single sample in a study of identical twins. TCRdb re-called the 5' RACE reads through MiXCR, storing one row per CDR3 protein. The sample records more than 650,000 distinct CDR3 sequences, 6.1% being singletons. The specimen was naive T cells sorted from blood. The receptors stem from a man aged 18 to 30 in good health. Both conserved end residues are part of each CDR3. Each record gives: J gene, V gene, D gene, CDR3 length, CDR3 protein. The D gene is left open where the match is weak.

>TRBJ2-2|TRBV5-5|.|15
CAGSPSFSLAGELFF
>TRBJ2-2|TRBV10-3|TRBD1|18
CAISEGQGTLFTTGELFF
>TRBJ2-5|TRBV7-9|.|15
CASSSIGDDQETQYF
>TRBJ2-3|TRBV4-3|.|15
CASSQGAEGTDTQYF
>TRBJ2-3|TRBV20-1|TRBD2|18
CSANNPWTSGRSTDTQYF
>TRBJ2-7|TRBV20-1|.|15
CSASDRESPRFEQYF
>TRBJ2-2|TRBV5-1|.|15
CASSLGRENTGELFF
>TRBJ2-2|TRBV29-1|TRBD1|14
CSGGQGLNTGELFF
>TRBJ1-1|TRBV6-1|TRBD1|14
CASSEPGGYSEAFF
>TRBJ2-2|TRBV5-5|TRBD2|17
CASSGPGLGIVSGELFF
>TRBJ2-5|TRBV25-1|TRBD2|15
CASGGTSGAQETQYF
>TRBJ1-2|TRBV20-1|TRBD1|14
CSARKTGTGYGYTF
>TRBJ2-2|TRBV14|TRBD2|16
CASSRLAGDGTGELFF
>TRBJ2-7|TRBV30|TRBD2|15
CAWSTLAGDAYEQYF
>TRBJ2-1|TRBV12-3/TRBV12-4|TRBD2|14
CASRTSGSNNEQFF
>TRBJ2-3|TRBV12-3/TRBV12-4|.|14
CASSFGGGGDTQYF
>TRBJ2-1|TRBV5-1|TRBD2|16
CASSLSQREARNEQFF
>TRBJ2-1|TRBV12-3/TRBV12-4|TRBD1|13
CASNQVPGQGWFF
>TRBJ2-3|TRBV20-1|.|17
CSATPSLRAGAGDTQYF
>TRBJ1-2|TRBV7-2|TRBD1|14
CASSTRLTGDGYTF
>TRBJ2-7|TRBV5-1|.|14
CASSLELGVDEQYF
>TRBJ2-5|TRBV27|TRBD1|15
CASSPWTGQEETQYF
>TRBJ2-5|TRBV24-1|TRBD1|15
CATSEGTAKSETQYF
>TRBJ1-1|TRBV20-1|.|17
CSAKGDITTGPNTEAFF
>TRBJ2-3|TRBV20-1|TRBD2|14
CSAEDGTRTDTQYF
>TRBJ2-3|TRBV29-1|TRBD2|14
CSVAGSGRRDTQYF
>TRBJ2-7|TRBV10-3|TRBD2|16
CAISAGTSGRAFEQYF
>TRBJ1-4|TRBV6-2/TRBV6-3|.|13
CASSGWMGEKLFF